One T cell receptor (beta chain) is described in this entry. Antigen: not known. Both TRBC1 and TRBC2 were covered by a beta constant-region primer of two equimolar oligonucleotides. The ligated cDNA underwent four PCR rounds using SP2 and nested alpha and beta constant-region primers. TCRdb recomputed calls from the UMI-ligation and nested PCR reads with MiXCR, one row per CDR3 protein. The table includes approximately 100,000 distinct CDR3 sequences, roughly 14% detected once. This specimen belongs to a study of naive and memory T cell subsets. Study results and limitations: Possibly reflecting memory cells re-expressing CD45RA, a few larger clonotypes occurred in naive repertoires, especially CD8. Naive and memory subsets had different power law exponents for TCR abundance. Gini index rose across naive, CM, EM and EMRA in CD4 and CD8.

Cells stained for CD3, CD4, CD8, CD45RA and CD27 were sorted into four subsets. Trimming took off 5 bases at V and 6 bases at J, with 15 bases between the two ends. The CDR3 runs to 14 residues. Germline CDR1 SGHNT, CDR2 YENEEA. This sequence originates from a human donor in good health. This sequence joins TRBV11-3 and TRBJ2-3; perhaps TRBD1 as D (6 bases). Sample: naive CD8+ T cells from blood. This chain's CDR3 is CASSPTGSGDTQYF. CDR3 DNA: TGTGCCAGCAGCCCGACAGGATCAGGGGATACGCAGTATTTT.